This T cell receptor (beta chain) derives from a study of T cell repertoires in cytomegalovirus infection. Notes on this clonotype: Its antigen is unknown.

CDR3 length equals 14 residues. Trimming left V 0 bases short and J 8 bases short, with 16 bases between. The germline gives CDR1 SQVTM, CDR2 ANQGSEA. TCRdb re-called the reads with MiXCR, one entry per CDR3 protein. This repertoire shows 340,000 or so distinct CDR3 sequences, around a quarter found once; its top ten account for roughly 14%. This sample comprised cultured PBMCs, obtained from culture after CMV antigen stimulation. This chain connects TRBV29-1 to TRBJ1-1; D gene unclear. The receptor was isolated from a human donor in good health (CMV status not recorded). Some clones in this sample may be carry-over from other donors' samples. CDR3 DNA sequence: TGCAGCGTTGAAGATAGTGGTTTTATGACCGAAGCTTTCTTT. Translating gives CSVEDSGFMTEAFF.